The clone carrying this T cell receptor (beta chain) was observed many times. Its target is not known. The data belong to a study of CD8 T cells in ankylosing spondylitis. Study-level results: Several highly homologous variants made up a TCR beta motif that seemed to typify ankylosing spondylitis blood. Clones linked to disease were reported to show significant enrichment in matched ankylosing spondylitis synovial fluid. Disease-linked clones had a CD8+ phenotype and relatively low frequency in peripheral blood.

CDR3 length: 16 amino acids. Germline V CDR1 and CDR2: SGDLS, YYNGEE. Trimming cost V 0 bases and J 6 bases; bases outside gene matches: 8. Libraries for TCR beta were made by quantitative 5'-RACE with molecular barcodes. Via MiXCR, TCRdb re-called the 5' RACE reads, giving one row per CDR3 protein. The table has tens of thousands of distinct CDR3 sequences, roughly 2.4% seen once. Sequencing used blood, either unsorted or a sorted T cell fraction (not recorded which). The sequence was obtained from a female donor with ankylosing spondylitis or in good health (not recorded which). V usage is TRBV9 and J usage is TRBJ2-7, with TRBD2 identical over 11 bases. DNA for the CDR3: TGTGCCAGCAGCGTAGCTGCTAGCGGGAGGACTACCGAGCAGTACTTC. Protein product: CASSVAASGRTTEQYF.